This T cell receptor (beta chain) was documented in a study of T-cell reconstitution after alpha-beta-depleted transplantation in children. Findings and limits, study-wide: Newly produced T cells mostly provided counts and TCRbeta diversity after one year, as hyperexpanded clones declined. Some patients owed their high day-60 TCRbeta diversity to surviving recipient T cells and thymic progenitors.

Preparation of the TCRbeta library was carried out with unique molecular identifiers. Via MiXCR, TCRdb re-called the PCR reads, giving one row per CDR3 protein. The repertoire includes 900,000 or so distinct CDR3 sequences, 16% of them detected once, and roughly 5% sits in the top ten. Germline values: CDR1 MDHEN, CDR2 SYDVKM. The CDR3 loop spans 16 amino acids. Trimming removed 6 bases at V and 6 bases at J, with 21 bases between. This clonotype was detected a few times. Its antigen is as yet unknown. This rearrangement joins TRBV28 to TRBJ2-1; D is undetermined. This sample comprised PBMCs, mostly from graft donor cells, obtained 360 days after TCRalphabeta/CD19-depleted stem cell transplant. The sequence came from a male patient under 18 who had a stem cell transplant for acute lymphoblastic leukemia, so the T cells may come from the graft donor. The DNA for the CDR3 is TGTGCCAGCAGCCCGTTTTGGAAGAGTAAAGGCAATGAGCAGTTCTTC. As protein: CASSPFWKSKGNEQFF.